This TCR beta chain was recovered during a study of T-cell reconstitution after alpha-beta-depleted transplantation in children. Study-wide results and caveats: It was reported that alpha-beta T cells came from several hundred expanded graft clones (about two months after transplant).

The CDR3 is made up of 16 amino acids. Trimming removed 7 bases from V and 6 bases from J; junction bases left unmatched: 16. The V gene's germline CDR1 is MNHNS and CDR2 SASEGT. Unique molecular identifiers featured in how the TCRbeta library was prepared. TCRdb recomputed calls from the PCR reads with MiXCR, one row per CDR3 protein. The sample carries under 450,000 distinct CDR3 sequences, around 16% recorded once. Worth noting for this clonotype: Its target is unknown.

This sample comprised PBMCs, mostly from graft donor cells, obtained 360 days after TCRalphabeta/CD19-depleted stem cell transplant. V gene TRBV6-1 combines with J gene TRBJ2-7, with 9 bases lining up with TRBD1. This receptor was obtained from a boy younger than two who had a stem cell transplant for Wiskott-Aldrich syndrome, so the T cells may come from the graft donor. CDR3 loop: CASTLGTGGVPAEQYF. CDR3 DNA: TGTGCCAGCACTCTAGGCACAGGGGGCGTTCCAGCCGAGCAGTACTTC.